What follows are 3 T cell receptor beta chains derived from one specimen sequenced in a study of CXCR3-negative and CXCR3-positive naive CD8 T cells (dated by TCRdb to between 2018 and 2021). Paper-wide results and their limitations: Compared with CXCR3-negative naive cells, CXCR3-positive naive cells had TRB CDR3s with higher hydrophobicity (lower Kidera factor 4), lower energy, and higher strength and volume indices.

The reads were generated on a NextSeq 550. The Human TCR Profiling Kit (MiLaboratory) was used to prepare UMI-labeled 5' RACE TRB cDNA libraries. TCRdb reprocessed the reads and assigns one entry to each CDR3 protein sequence, leaving out DNA. In this sample's table one finds tens of thousands of distinct CDR3 sequences. Almost 0.55% of the sample belongs to the ten largest clones. Their recognized antigens are unknown. Sequenced: naive CXCR3+ CD8+ T cells from blood. Read against the paper, the sample's cell subset or site label means: CD45RO-CCR7+CD27+CD95- naive CD8+ T cells expressing CXCR3 (TNR3+). The receptor set was obtained from a human donor in good health. Some clones in this sample may be carry-over from other donors' samples.

This chain uses TRBV6-4 with TRBJ2-1; with no DNA, the TCRdb D assignment of TRBD2 cannot be verified. CDR3 length: 16 amino acids. Looked up from germline, CDR1 is MRHNA and CDR2 is SNTAGT. CDR3 loop: CASSPQAEGSYNEQFF.

The chain recombines TRBV29-1 with TRBJ2-5; TCRdb designates TRBD2, a call that cannot be tested without DNA. Germline V gene lookup returns CDR1 SQVTM and CDR2 ANQGSEA. CDR3 length: 14 amino acids. The CDR3 reads CSVVHREGQETQYF.

The chain carries TRBV29-1 and TRBJ2-3; TCRdb lists TRBD1, though no DNA is available to test this call. CDR3 length equals 12 residues. The germline V gene encodes CDR1 SQVTM and CDR2 ANQGSEA. The CDR3 reads CSVNVRADTQYF.